This T cell receptor beta chain comes out of a study of T cells in Graves' hyperthyroidism and ophthalmopathy. The study, taken as a whole, reports: Ophthalmopathy prediction by the model preceded onset by a median approximately 6.1 months. Most clonotypes expanded in the thyroid (above 0.001) were also present in blood.

This clonotype has ten or more counts. The antigen remains unidentified. The V end lost 0 bases, the J end lost 7 bases, and 18 bases lay between the germline ends. Germline values: CDR1 DFQATT, CDR2 SNEGSKA (reference sequence). The length of the CDR3 is 15 residues. Researchers took RNA transcripts and amplified the TCR beta CDR3 regions from them. TCR CDR3 underwent first-round RT-PCR with the HTBI primer set. One entry per CDR3 protein, called by TCRdb with MiXCR from the multiplex PCR reads. The table lists about 420,000 distinct CDR3 sequences, roughly an eighth of them singletons. The hyperthyroidism was newly diagnosed and had lasted under 2 months; the patients were aged 18 to 65. Source material for PBMCs was around 10 ml fresh peripheral blood.

The source of this sequence is a woman between 18 and 29 years old with Graves' hyperthyroidism. V usage is TRBV20-1 and J usage is TRBJ1-1, with D perhaps matching TRBD1 (6 bases). Source material: blood. The CDR3 sequence: CSARDPGGGGGEAFF. CDR3 in DNA: TGCAGTGCTAGAGATCCGGGGGGAGGGGGTGGTGAAGCTTTCTTT.